The source of this T cell receptor (beta chain) is a study of blood T cell repertoires in COVID-19 (TCRdb year 2020). As for the study more broadly: Collaborator samples came from the United States, Italy and Spain and covered acute and convalescent phases of COVID-19. Deeply sampled blood TCRbeta repertoires from subjects exposed to, actively infected with, or recovered from COVID-19 were included in the dataset. The repertoires were made available in a free public database intended to serve as a resource for research on the immune response to SARS-CoV-2. A de-identified subject ID, COVID-19 status, age in years and sex were almost always included in the sample metadata. Samples came from the ongoing ImmuneRACE study (first 160 participants) plus 1,254 subjects from 6 global collaborators. Where available, HLA class I and class II types were obtained from metadata supplied by the sample provider rather than from assay-based typing. The prospective study material was composed of cDNA or gDNA derived from T cells, B-cell-depleted T cells, or PBMCs. Broad study findings and their caveats: The amount of clinical and demographic metadata varied by source and participant and was provided uncurated.

Concerning this clone itself: Its antigen is still unknown. No much larger clone is present one base from it, and per-base qualities are unavailable.

Whole blood was collected in K2EDTA tubes by collaborating institutions according to the institutions' own protocols. For TCRbeta analysis, collaborators shipped samples as frozen whole blood, isolated PBMCs, or DNA extracted from either of those sample types. Relative to germline, V is missing 4 bases and J is missing 3 bases, with 6 bases of the junction outside any gene match. Measured from the cysteine to the phenylalanine, the CDR3 is 16 residues long. Kept here is only the CDR3 DNA, which spans 48 bases and is read in frame from base 1. Based on the germline V gene (reference sequence), the CDR1 and CDR2 sequences are LGHDT and YNNKEL. TCRbeta CDR3 regions were amplified from genomic DNA by means of the immunoSEQ Assay, a bias-controlled multiplex PCR. Per the original workflow: The number of nucleated cells in each sample was estimated from the amplification of reference gene primers within the assay. Sequence reads were collapsed and filtered to measure the absolute abundance of every unique TCRbeta CDR3 rearrangement. For each sample, productive Simpson clonality was calculated as the square root of Simpson's diversity index over productive rearrangements. TCRdb's version of the immuneACCESS table is confined to in-frame rearrangements and falls short of the full clone set. An unresolved V gene accounts for under half of the shortfall where checked; the remainder is of unknown origin. Clonal size and the V and J genes are those of that table, whereas D and trimming came from the DNA. The table for this sample lists 180,000 or so clones; roughly four fifths of them were counted only once. The ten most abundant clones make up 2.6% of the sample.

The rearranged segments are TRBV3-1 (or the pseudogene TRBV3-2) and TRBJ2-1; the junction holds 10 bases that match TRBD2. The sequenced sample consisted of peripheral blood. The source is a human donor with acute or convalescent COVID-19. The donor label of this sample is uncertain. The nucleotide sequence is TGTGCCAGCAGCCTCTCAACTAGCGGGGTCTACAATGAGCAGTTCTTC. It is translated as CASSLSTSGVYNEQFF.